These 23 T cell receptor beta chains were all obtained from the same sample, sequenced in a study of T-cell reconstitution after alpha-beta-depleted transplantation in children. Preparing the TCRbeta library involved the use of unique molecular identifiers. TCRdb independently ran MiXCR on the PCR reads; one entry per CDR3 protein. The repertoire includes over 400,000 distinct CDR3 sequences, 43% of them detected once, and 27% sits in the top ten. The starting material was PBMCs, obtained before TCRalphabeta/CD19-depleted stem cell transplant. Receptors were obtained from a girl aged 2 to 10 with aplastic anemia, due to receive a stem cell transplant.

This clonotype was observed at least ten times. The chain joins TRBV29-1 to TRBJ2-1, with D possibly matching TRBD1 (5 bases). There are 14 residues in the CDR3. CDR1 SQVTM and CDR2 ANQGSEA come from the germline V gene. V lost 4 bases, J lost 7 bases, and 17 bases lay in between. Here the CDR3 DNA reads TGCAGCGTTGCAGGACGACAGCTGACAAATGAGCAGTTCTTC. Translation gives CSVAGRQLTNEQFF.

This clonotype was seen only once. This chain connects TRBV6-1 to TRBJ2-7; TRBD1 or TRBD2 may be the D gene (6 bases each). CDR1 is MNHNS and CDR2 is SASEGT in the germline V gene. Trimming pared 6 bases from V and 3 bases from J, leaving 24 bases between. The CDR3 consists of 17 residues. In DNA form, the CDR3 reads TGTGCCAGCAGCCCCTCTTCCGGGGGCGTTTTTTTCTACGAGCAGTACTTC. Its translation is CASSPSSGGVFFYEQYF.

This chain's CDR3 is CASSPGGKGNTEAFF. CDR3 in DNA: TGTGCCAGCAGCCCCGGCGGAAAGGGGAACACTGAAGCTTTCTTT. V and J are TRBV7-2 and TRBJ1-1; D is unclear. The CDR3 totals 15 residues. Germline values: CDR1 SGHTA, CDR2 FQGNSA. V was shortened by 5 bases and J by 1 base, with 14 bases between the two germline ends.

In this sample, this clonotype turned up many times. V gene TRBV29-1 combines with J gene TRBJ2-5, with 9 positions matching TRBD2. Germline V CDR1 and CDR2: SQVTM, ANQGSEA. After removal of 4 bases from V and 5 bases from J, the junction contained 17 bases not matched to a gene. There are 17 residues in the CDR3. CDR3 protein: CSVGGGSLAGFWETQYF. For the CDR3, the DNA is TGCAGCGTTGGGGGGGGGAGTCTAGCGGGGTTCTGGGAGACCCAGTACTTC.

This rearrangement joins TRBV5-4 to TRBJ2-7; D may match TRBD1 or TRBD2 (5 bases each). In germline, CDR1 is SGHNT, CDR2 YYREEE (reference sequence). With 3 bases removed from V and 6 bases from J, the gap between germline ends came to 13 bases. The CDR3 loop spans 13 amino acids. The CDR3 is CASSSRLGGEQYF. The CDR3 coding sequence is TGTGCCAGCAGCTCGCGTCTTGGGGGCGAGCAGTACTTC.

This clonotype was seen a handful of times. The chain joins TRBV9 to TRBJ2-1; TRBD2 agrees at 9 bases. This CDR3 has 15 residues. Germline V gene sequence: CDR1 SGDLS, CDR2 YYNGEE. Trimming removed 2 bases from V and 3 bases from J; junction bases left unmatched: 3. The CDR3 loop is CASSVGGRGYNEQFF. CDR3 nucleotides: TGTGCCAGCAGCGTTGGCGGGAGGGGCTACAATGAGCAGTTCTTC. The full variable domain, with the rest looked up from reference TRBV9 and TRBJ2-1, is DSGVTQTPKHLITATGQRVTLRCSPRSGDLSVYWYQQSLDQGLQFLIQYYNGEERAKGNILERFSAQQFPDLHSELNLSSLELGDSALYFCASSVGGRGYNEQFFGPGTRLTVL.

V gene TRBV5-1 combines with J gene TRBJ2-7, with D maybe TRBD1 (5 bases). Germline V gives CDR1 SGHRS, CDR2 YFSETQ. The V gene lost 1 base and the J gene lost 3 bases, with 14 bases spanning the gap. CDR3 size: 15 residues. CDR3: CASSLNTGRYYEQYF. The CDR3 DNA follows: TGCGCCAGCAGCTTGAATACAGGAAGATACTACGAGCAGTACTTC.

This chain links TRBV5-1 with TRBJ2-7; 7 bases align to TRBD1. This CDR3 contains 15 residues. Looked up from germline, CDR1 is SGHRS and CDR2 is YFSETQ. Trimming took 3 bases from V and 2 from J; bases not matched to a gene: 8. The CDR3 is CASSSPGQHTYEQYF. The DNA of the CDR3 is TGCGCCAGCAGCTCGCCGGGACAGCACACCTACGAGCAGTACTTC.

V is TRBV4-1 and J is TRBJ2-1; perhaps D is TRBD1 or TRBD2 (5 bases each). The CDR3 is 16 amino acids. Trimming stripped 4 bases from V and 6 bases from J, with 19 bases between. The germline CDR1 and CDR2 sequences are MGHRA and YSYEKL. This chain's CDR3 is CASSPDPLPGPNEQFF. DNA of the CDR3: TGCGCCAGCAGCCCAGACCCTCTTCCGGGGCCCAATGAGCAGTTCTTC.

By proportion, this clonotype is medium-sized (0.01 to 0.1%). The CDR3 spells CASSTGNQRTDTQYF. The DNA for the CDR3 is TGCGCCAGCAGCACGGGGAACCAGCGGACAGATACGCAGTATTTT. The chain is built from TRBV5-1 and TRBJ2-3, with a possible D match to TRBD2 (5 bases). The CDR3 runs to 15 residues. With 4 bases removed from V and 3 bases from J, the gap between germline ends came to 15 bases. Germline V CDR1 and CDR2: SGHRS, YFSETQ. The full variable domain, its missing parts supplied by reference TRBV5-1 and TRBJ2-3, is KAGVTQTPRYLIKTRGQQVTLSCSPISGHRSVSWYQQTPGQGLQFLFEYFSETQRNKGNFPGRFSGRQFSNSRSEMNVSTLELGDSALYLCASSTGNQRTDTQYFGPGTRLTVL.

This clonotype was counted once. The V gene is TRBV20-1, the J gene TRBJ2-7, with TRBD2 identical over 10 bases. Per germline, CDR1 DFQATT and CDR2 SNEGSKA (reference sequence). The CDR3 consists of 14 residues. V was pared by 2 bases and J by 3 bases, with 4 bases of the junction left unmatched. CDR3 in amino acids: CSARSPSGGYEQYF. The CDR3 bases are TGCAGTGCTAGATCGCCTAGCGGGGGCTACGAGCAGTACTTC.

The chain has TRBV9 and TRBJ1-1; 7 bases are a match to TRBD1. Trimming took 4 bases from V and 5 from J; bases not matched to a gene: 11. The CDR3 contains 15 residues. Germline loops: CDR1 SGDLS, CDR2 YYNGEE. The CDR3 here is CASSPARGSGTEAFF. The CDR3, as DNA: TGTGCCAGCAGCCCCGCCAGGGGGTCTGGAACTGAAGCTTTCTTT.

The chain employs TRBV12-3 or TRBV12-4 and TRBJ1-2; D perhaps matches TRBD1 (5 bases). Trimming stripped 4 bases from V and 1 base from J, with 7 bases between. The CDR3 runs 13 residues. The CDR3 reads CASSSRVNYGYTF. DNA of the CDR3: TGTGCCAGCAGTTCCAGGGTTAACTATGGCTACACCTTC.

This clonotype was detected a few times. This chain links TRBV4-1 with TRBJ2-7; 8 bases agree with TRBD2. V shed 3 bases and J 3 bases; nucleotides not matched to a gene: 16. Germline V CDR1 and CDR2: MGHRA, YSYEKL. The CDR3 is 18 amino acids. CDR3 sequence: CASSHVVPLAGTGYEQYF. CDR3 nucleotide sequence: TGCGCCAGCAGCCATGTGGTCCCTCTAGCGGGCACCGGCTACGAGCAGTACTTC.

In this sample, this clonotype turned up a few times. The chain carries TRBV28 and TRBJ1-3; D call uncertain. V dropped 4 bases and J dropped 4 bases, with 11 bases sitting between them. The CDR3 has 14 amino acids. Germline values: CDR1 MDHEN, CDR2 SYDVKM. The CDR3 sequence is CASSSPSGGNTIYF. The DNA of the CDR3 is TGTGCCAGCAGTTCACCCAGTGGAGGAAACACCATATATTTT.

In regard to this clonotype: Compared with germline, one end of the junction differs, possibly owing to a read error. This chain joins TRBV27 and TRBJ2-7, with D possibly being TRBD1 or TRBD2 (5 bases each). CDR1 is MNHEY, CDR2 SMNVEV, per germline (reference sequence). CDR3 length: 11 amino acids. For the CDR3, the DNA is TGTGCTAGCAGGGCGGGCCACGAGCAGTACTTC. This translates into CASRAGHEQYF.

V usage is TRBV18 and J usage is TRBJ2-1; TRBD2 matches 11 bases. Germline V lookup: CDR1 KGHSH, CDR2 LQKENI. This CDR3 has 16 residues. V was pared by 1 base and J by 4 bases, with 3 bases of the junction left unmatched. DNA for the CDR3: TGTGCCAGCTCACCACTAGCGGGAGGGTGTTACAATGAGCAGTTCTTC. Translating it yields CASSPLAGGCYNEQFF.

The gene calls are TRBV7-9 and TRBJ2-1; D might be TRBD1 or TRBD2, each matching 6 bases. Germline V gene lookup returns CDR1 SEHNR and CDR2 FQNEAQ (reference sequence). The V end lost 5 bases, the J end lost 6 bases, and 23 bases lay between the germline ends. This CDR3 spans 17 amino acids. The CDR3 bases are TGTGCCAGCAGCCCCCCCCTGGGGGCTAGCGCCAGCAATGAGCAGTTCTTC. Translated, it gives CASSPPLGASASNEQFF.

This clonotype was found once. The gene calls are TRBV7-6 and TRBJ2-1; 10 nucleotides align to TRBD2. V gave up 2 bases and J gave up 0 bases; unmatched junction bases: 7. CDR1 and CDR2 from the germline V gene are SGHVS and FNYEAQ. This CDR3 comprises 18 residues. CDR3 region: CASSLIAGGPSSYNEQFF. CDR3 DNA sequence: TGTGCCAGCAGCTTAATAGCGGGGGGTCCGAGCTCCTACAATGAGCAGTTCTTC.

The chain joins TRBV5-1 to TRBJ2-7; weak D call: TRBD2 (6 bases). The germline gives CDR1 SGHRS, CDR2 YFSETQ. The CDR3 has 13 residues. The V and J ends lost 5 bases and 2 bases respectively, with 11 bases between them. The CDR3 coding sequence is TGCGCCAGCAGAATCGGGGAGGCCTACGAGCAGTACTTC. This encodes CASRIGEAYEQYF.

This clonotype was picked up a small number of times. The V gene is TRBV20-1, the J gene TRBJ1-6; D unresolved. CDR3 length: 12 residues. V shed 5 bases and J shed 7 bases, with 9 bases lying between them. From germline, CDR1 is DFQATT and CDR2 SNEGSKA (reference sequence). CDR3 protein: CSALSGNSPLHF. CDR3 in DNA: TGCAGTGCTTTGTCAGGAAATTCACCCCTCCACTTT.

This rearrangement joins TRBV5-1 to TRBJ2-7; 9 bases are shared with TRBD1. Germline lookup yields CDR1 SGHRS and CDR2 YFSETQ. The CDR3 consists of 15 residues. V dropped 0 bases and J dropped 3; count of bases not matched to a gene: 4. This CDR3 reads CASSLATGGIYEQYF. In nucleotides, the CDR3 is TGCGCCAGCAGCTTGGCGACAGGGGGAATCTACGAGCAGTACTTC.

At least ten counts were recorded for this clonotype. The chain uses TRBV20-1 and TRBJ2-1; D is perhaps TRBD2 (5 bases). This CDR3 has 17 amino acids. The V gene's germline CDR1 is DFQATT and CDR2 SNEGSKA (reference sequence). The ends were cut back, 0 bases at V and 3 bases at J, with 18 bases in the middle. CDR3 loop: CSARDSLAGASYNEQFF. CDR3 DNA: TGCAGTGCTAGAGATTCCCTGGCGGGCGCAAGCTACAATGAGCAGTTCTTC.